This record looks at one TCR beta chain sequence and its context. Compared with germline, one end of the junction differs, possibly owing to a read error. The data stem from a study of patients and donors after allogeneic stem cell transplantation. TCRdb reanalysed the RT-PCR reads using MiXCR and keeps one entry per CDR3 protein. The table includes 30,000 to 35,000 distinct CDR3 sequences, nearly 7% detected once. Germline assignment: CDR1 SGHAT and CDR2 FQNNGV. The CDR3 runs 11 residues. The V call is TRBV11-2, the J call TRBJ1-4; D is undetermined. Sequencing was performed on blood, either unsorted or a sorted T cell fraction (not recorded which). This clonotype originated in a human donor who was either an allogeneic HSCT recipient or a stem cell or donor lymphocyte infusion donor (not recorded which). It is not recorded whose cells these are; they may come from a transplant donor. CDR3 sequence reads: CASSRAKKLFF. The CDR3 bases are TGTGCCAGCAGCCGGGCGAAAAAGCTGTTTTTT.